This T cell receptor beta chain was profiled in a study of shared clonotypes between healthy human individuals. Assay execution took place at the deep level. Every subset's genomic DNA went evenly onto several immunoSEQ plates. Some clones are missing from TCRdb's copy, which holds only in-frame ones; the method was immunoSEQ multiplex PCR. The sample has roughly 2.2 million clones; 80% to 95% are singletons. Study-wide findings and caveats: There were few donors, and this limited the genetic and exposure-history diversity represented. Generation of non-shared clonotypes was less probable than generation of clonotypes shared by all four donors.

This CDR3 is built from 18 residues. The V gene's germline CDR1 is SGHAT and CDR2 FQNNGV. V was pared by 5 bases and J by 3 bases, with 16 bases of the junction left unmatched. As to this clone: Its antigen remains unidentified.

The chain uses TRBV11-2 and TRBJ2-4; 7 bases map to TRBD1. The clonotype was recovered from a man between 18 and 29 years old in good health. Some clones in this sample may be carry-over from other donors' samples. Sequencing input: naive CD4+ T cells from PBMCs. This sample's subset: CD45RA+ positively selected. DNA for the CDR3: TGTGCCAGCAGCCCGCTCGGGGCAGGGGGTATAGGCAAAAACATTCAGTACTTC. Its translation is CASSPLGAGGIGKNIQYF.